Described below is a single TCR beta chain sequence and its context. CDR1 SGDLS and CDR2 YYNGEE come from the germline V gene. The CDR3 consists of 13 residues. J gave up 5 bases and V 4 bases, and 5 bases lay outside the gene matches. The data are from a study of blood T cell repertoires in COVID-19. In the study overall: Some COVID-19 samples were acute and others convalescent; all came from the United States, Italy and Spain.

Measured with immunoSEQ multiplex PCR; TCRdb has only the in-frame clones, and not every one. The sample lists some 250,000 clones, 85% to 90% occurring once. The sequence came from a woman between 40 and 50 years old who had recovered from COVID-19. This chain connects TRBV9 to TRBJ1-1; 7 bases are a match to TRBD1. The sample was peripheral blood. As DNA, the CDR3 is TGTGCCAGCAGCCCCGGGACAGCGACTGAAGCTTTCTTT. Translation gives CASSPGTATEAFF.